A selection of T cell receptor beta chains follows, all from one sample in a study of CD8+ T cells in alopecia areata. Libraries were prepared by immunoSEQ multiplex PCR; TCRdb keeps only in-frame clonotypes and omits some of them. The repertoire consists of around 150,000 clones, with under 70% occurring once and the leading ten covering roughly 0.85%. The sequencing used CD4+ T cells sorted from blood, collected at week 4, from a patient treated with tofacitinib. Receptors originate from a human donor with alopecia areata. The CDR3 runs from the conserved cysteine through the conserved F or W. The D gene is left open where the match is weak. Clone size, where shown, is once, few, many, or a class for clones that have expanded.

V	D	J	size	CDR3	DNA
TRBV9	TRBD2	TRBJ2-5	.	CASSSAGGRETQYF	TGTGCCAGCAGCTCCGCGGGGGGCCGAGAGACCCAGTACTTC
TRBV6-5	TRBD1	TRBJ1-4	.	CASSSPHRGQDEKLFF	TGTGCCAGCAGTTCCCCCCACCGGGGACAGGATGAAAAACTGTTTTTT
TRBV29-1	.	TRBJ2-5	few	CSAGTPQETQYF	TGCAGCGCTGGGACCCCGCAAGAGACCCAGTACTTC
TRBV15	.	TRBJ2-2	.	CATSMTRGIGELFF	TGTGCCACCAGCATGACCAGGGGCATTGGGGAGCTGTTTTTT
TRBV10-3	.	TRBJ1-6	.	CAISEQNSPLHF	TGTGCCATCAGTGAGCAGAATTCACCCCTCCACTTT
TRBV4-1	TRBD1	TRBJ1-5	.	CASSPGTGWKPQHF	TGCGCCAGCAGCCCTGGGACAGGGTGGAAGCCCCAGCATTTT
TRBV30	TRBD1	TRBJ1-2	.	CAWGTGTGRIRGYTF	TGTGCCTGGGGCACCGGGACAGGAAGAATCCGTGGCTACACCTTC
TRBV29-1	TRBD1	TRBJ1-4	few	CSVDGRGNEKLFF	TGCAGCGTTGACGGCAGGGGGAATGAAAAACTGTTTTTT
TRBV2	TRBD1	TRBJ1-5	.	CASRDDRVDQPQHF	TGTGCCAGCAGGGATGACAGGGTCGATCAGCCCCAGCATTTT
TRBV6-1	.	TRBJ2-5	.	CASSDLRQEGETQYF	TGTGCCAGCAGTGACCTTAGACAGGAGGGGGAGACCCAGTACTTC
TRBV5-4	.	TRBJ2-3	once	CASSLGAAATDTQYF	TGTGCCAGCAGCTTGGGAGCGGCCGCCACAGATACGCAGTATTTT
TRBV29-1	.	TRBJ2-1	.	CSVVPSLPRFSEQFF	TGCAGCGTTGTCCCATCCCTGCCACGGTTTAGTGAGCAGTTCTTC
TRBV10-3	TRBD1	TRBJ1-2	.	CAISAQGAYYGYTF	TGTGCCATCAGTGCACAGGGGGCGTACTATGGCTACACCTTC
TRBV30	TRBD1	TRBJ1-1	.	CAWTPGQGNPEAFF	TGTGCCTGGACTCCGGGACAGGGAAATCCTGAAGCTTTCTTT
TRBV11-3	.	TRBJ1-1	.	CASSSSHENTEAFF	TGTGCCAGCAGCTCCTCACATGAGAACACTGAAGCTTTCTTT
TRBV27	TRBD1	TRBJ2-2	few	CASSLYGTGDTGELFF	TGTGCCAGCAGTTTATATGGGACAGGGGACACCGGGGAGCTGTTTTTT
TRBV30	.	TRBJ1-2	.	CAWSVGIQGNGYTF	TGTGCCTGGAGTGTGGGAATCCAGGGAAATGGCTACACCTTC
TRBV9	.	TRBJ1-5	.	CASSPGRLSNQPQHF	TGTGCCAGCAGCCCGGGACGGCTTAGCAATCAGCCCCAGCATTTT
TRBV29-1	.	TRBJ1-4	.	CSVSSGTNEKLFF	TGCAGCGTAAGCTCCGGGACTAATGAAAAACTGTTTTTT
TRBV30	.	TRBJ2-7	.	CAWTRGSYEQYF	TGTGCCTGGACCCGAGGATCCTACGAGCAGTACTTC
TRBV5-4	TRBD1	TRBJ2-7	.	CASSQGTGGYEQYF	TGTGCCAGCAGCCAGGGGACAGGGGGTTACGAGCAGTACTTC
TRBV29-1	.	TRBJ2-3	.	CSAARAKADTQYF	TGCAGCGCCGCCAGGGCGAAAGCAGATACGCAGTATTTT
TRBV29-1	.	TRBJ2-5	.	CSTRRTSAETQYF	TGCAGCACCAGGCGGACAAGCGCAGAGACCCAGTACTTC
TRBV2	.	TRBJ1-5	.	CASSSSTANQPQHF	TGTGCCAGCAGTTCGTCGACGGCAAATCAGCCCCAGCATTTT
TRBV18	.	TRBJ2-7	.	CASSGGSLVEQYF	TGTGCCAGCTCAGGGGGCAGCTTGGTCGAGCAGTACTTC
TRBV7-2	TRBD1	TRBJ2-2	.	CAGATGGINTGELFF	TGTGCCGGAGCGACAGGGGGAATCAACACCGGGGAGCTGTTTTTT
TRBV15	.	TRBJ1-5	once	CATSRARAGYSNQPQHF	TGTGCCACCAGCAGAGCCCGGGCAGGATATAGCAATCAGCCCCAGCATTTT
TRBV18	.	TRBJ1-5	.	CASSPSQGRNQPQHF	TGTGCCAGCTCACCCAGCCAGGGCCGCAATCAGCCCCAGCATTTT
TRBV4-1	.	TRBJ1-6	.	CASSQDSSGNSPLHF	TGCGCCAGCAGCCAAGATAGCTCAGGGAATTCACCCCTCCACTTT
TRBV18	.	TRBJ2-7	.	CASSPRRAYEQYF	TGTGCCAGCTCACCACGGCGAGCCTACGAGCAGTACTTC
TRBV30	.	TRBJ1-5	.	CAWSDTLNQPQHF	TGTGCCTGGAGTGACACACTTAATCAGCCCCAGCATTTT
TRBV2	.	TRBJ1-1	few	CASSGGALNTEAFF	TGTGCCAGCAGTGGGGGGGCGCTGAACACTGAAGCTTTCTTT
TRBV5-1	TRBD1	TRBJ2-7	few	CASGVGQEFSYEQYF	TGCGCCAGCGGAGTGGGACAGGAATTCTCCTACGAGCAGTACTTC
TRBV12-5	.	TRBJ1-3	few	CASARGGNTIYF	TGTGCTAGTGCCCGCGGCGGAAACACCATATATTTT
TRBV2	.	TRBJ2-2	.	CASSPENTGELFF	TGTGCCAGCAGCCCTGAGAACACCGGGGAGCTGTTTTTT
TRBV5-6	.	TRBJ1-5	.	CASSFVRRSTNQPQHF	TGTGCCAGCAGCTTTGTACGGCGGAGTACCAATCAGCCCCAGCATTTT
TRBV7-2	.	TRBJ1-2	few	CASSGRQGWYGYTF	TGTGCCAGCAGCGGACGCCAGGGCTGGTATGGCTACACCTTC
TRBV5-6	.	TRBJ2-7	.	CASSYDRTIIYEQYF	TGTGCCAGCAGTTACGACAGGACGATCATCTACGAGCAGTACTTC